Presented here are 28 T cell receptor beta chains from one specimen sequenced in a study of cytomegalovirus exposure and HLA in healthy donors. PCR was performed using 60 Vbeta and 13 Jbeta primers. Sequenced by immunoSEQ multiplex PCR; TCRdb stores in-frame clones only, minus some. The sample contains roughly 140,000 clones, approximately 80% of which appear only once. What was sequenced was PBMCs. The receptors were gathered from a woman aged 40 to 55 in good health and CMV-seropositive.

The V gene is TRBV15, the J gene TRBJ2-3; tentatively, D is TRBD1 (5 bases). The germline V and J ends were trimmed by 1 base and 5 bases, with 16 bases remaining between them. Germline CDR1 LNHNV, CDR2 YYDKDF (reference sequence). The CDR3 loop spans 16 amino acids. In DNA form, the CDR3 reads TGTGCCACCAGCAGAGGCCCATCAAACCAGGGAGATACGCAGTATTTT. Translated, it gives CATSRGPSNQGDTQYF.

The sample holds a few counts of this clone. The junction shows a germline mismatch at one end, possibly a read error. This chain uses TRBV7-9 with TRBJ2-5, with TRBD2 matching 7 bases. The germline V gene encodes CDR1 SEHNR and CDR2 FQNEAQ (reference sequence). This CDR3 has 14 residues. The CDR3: CSSSKDQGGETQYF. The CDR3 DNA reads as TGTTCCAGCAGCAAAGACCAGGGAGGGGAGACCCAGTACTTC.

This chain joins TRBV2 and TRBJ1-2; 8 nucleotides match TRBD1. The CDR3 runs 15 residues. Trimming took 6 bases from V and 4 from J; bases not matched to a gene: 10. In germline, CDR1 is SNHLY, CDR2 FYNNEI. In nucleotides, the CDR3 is TGTGCCAGCAGGGACTCAGGGGGCGTCGGCTATGGCTACACCTTC. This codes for CASRDSGGVGYGYTF. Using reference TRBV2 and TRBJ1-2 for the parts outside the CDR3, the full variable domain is EPEVTQTPSHQVTQMGQEVILRCVPISNHLYFYWYRQILGQKVEFLVSFYNNEISEKSEIFDDQFSVERPDGSNFTLKIRSTKLEDSAMYFCASRDSGGVGYGYTFGSGTRLTVV.

For the CDR3, the DNA is TGTGCCAGCAGCGAGGGACTAGCGGGGGAGTACGAGCAGTACTTC. Translated: CASSEGLAGEYEQYF. The V call is TRBV7-9, the J call TRBJ2-7, with TRBD2 identical over 14 bases. This CDR3 contains 15 residues. V lost 5 bases and J lost 4; bases outside the gene matches: 4. Germline CDR1 SEHNR, CDR2 FQNEAQ (reference sequence).

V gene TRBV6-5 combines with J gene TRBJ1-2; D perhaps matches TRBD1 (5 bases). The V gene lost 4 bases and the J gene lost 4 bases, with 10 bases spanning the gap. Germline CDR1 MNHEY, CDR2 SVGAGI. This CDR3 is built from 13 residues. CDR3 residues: CASSSQGSYGYTF. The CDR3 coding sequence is TGTGCCAGCAGTTCGCAGGGCTCCTATGGCTACACCTTC.

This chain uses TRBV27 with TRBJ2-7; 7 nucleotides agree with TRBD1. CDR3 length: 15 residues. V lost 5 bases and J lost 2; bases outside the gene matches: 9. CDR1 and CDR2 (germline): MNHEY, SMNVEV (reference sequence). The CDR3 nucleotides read TGTGCCAGCAGTCCTATCGGCGACAGGGCCTACGAGCAGTACTTC. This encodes CASSPIGDRAYEQYF.

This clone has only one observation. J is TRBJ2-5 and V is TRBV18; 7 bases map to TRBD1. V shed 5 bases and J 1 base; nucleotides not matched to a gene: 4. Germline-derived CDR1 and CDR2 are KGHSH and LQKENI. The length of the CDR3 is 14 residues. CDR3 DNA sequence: TGTGCCAGCTCATTAGGGACAGCCCAAGAGACCCAGTACTTC. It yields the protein CASSLGTAQETQYF.

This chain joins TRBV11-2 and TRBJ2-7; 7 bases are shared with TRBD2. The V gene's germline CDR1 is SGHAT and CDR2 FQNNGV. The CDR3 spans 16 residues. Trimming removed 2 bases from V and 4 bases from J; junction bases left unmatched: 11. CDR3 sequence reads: CASSLSRSTGGYEQYF. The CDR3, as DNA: TGTGCCAGCAGCTTATCCCGTTCGACCGGGGGGTACGAGCAGTACTTC.

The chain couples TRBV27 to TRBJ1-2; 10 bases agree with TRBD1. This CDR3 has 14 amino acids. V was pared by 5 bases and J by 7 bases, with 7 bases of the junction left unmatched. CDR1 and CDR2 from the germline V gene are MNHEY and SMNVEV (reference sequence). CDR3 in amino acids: CASSQTRDRGGYTF. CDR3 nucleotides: TGTGCCAGCAGTCAAACGCGGGACAGGGGTGGCTACACCTTC.

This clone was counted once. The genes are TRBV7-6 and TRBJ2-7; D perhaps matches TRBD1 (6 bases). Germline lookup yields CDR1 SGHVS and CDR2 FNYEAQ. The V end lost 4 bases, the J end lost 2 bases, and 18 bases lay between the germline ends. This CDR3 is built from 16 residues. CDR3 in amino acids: CASSSTLWDTAYEQYF. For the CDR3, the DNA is TGTGCCAGCAGCTCCACCCTCTGGGACACCGCCTACGAGCAGTACTTC.

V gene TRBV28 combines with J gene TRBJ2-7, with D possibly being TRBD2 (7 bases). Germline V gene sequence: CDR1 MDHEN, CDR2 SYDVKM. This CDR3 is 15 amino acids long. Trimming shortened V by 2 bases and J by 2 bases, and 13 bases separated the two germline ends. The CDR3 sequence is CASSLLRGAAYEQYF. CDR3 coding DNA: TGTGCCAGCAGTTTACTTCGGGGGGCCGCCTACGAGCAGTACTTC.

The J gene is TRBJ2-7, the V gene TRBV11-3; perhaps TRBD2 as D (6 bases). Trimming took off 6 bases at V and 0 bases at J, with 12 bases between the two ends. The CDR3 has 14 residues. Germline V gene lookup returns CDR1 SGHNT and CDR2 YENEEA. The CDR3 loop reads CASSLRDFSYEQYF. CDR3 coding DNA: TGTGCCAGCAGTCTAAGGGACTTCTCCTACGAGCAGTACTTC. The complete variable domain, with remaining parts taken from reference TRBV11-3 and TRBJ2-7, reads EAGVVQSPRYKIIEKKQPVAFWCNPISGHNTLYWYLQNLGQGPELLIRYENEEAVDDSQLPKDRFSAERLKGVDSTLKIQPAELGDSAVYLCASSLRDFSYEQYFGPGTRLTVT.

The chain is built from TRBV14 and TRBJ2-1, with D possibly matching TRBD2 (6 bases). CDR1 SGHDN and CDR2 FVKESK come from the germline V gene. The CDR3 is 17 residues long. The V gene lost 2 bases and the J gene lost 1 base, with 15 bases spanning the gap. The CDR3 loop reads CASSQRLGAGSYNEQFF. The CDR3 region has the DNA TGTGCCAGCAGCCAACGGTTAGGAGCGGGTTCCTACAATGAGCAGTTCTTC. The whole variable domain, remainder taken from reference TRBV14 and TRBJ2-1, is EAGVTQFPSHSVIEKGQTVTLRCDPISGHDNLYWYRRVMGKEIKFLLHFVKESKQDESGMPNNRFLAERTGGTYSTLKVQPAELEDSGVYFCASSQRLGAGSYNEQFFGPGTRLTVL.

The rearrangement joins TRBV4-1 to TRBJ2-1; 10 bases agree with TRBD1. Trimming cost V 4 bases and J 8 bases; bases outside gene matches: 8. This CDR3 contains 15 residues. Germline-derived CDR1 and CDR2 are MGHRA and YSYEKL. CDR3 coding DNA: TGCGCCAGCAGCCGCCTCAGGGGGACAGGGGATGAGCAGTTCTTC. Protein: CASSRLRGTGDEQFF.

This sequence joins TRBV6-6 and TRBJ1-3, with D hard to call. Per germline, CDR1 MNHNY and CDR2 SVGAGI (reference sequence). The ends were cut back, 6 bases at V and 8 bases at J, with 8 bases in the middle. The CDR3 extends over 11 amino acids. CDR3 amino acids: CASSYAYTIYF. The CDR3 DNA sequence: TGTGCCAGCAGCTATGCCTACACCATATATTTT.

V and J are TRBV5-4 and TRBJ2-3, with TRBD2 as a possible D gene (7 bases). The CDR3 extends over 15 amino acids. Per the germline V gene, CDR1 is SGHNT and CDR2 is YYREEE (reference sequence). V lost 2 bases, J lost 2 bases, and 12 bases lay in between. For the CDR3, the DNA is TGTGCCAGCAGCTTAGGGGGGGTGATCACAGATACGCAGTATTTT. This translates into CASSLGGVITDTQYF.

Here the CDR3 DNA reads TGTGCCAGTAGTCCCCGGACAGGGCAGAATCAGCCCCAGCATTTT. Amino acids: CASSPRTGQNQPQHF. The chain has TRBV19 and TRBJ1-5; 8 bases fit TRBD1. This CDR3 contains 15 residues. V gave up 5 bases and J gave up 4 bases; unmatched junction bases: 7. Germline CDR1 and CDR2: LNHDA and SQIVND (reference sequence). The full variable domain, completed using reference TRBV19 and TRBJ1-5, is DGGITQSPKYLFRKEGQNVTLSCEQNLNHDAMYWYRQDPGQGLRLIYYSQIVNDFQKGDIAEGYSVSREKKESFPLTVTSAQKNPTAFYLCASSPRTGQNQPQHFGDGTRLSIL.

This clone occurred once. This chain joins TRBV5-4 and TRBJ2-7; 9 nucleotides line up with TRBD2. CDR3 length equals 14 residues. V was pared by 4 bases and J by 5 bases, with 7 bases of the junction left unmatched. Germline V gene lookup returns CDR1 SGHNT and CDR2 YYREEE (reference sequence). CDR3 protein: CASSPWLAGHEQYF. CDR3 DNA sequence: TGTGCCAGCAGCCCCTGGCTAGCGGGGCACGAGCAGTACTTC.

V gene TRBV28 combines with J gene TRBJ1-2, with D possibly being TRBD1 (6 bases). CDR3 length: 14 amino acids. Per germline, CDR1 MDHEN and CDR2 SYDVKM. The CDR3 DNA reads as TGTGTCGCAACGGCGGGGGGCGGTGTCTATGGCTACACCTTC. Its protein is CVATAGGGVYGYTF.

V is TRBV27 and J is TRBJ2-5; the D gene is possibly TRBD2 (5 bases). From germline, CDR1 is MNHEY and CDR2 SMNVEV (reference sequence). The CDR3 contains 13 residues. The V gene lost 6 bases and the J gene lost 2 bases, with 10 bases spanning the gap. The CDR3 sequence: CASRRGNQETQYF. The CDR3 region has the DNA TGTGCCAGCAGACGGGGAAATCAAGAGACCCAGTACTTC.

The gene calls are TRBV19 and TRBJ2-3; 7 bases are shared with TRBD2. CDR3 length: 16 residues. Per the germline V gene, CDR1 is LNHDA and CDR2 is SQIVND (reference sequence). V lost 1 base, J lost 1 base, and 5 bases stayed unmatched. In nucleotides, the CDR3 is TGTGCCAGTAGTATAGTATGGGCGGGAGGCACAGATACGCAGTATTTT. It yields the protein CASSIVWAGGTDTQYF.

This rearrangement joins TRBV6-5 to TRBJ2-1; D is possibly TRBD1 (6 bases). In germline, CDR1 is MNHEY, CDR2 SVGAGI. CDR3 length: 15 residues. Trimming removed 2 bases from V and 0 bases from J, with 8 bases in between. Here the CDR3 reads CASSYGGRSYNEQFF. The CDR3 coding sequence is TGTGCCAGCAGTTACGGGGGCCGCTCCTACAATGAGCAGTTCTTC.

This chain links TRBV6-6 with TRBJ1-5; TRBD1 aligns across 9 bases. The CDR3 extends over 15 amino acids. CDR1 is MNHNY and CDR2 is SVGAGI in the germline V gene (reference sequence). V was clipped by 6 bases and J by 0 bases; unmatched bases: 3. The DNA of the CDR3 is TGTGCCAGCAGCAAGACAGGGGGTAGCAATCAGCCCCAGCATTTT. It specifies CASSKTGGSNQPQHF.

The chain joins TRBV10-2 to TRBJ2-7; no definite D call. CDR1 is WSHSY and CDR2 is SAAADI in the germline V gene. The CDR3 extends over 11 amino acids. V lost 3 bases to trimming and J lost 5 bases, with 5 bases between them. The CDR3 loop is CASSDVHEQYF. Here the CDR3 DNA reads TGCGCCAGCAGTGACGTCCACGAGCAGTACTTC.

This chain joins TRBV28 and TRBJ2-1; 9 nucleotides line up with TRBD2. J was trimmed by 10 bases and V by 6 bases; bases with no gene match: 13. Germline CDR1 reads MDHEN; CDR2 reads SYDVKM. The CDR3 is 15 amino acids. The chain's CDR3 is CASSRLGLAGNEQFF. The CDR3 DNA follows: TGTGCCAGCAGCCGTTTAGGGCTAGCGGGAAACGAGCAGTTCTTC.

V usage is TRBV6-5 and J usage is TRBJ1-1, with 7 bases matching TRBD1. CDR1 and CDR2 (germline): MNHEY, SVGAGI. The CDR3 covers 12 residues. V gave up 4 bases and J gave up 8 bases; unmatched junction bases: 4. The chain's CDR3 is CASSSRQGEAFF. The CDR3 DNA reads TGTGCCAGCAGTTCTCGACAGGGAGAAGCTTTCTTT.

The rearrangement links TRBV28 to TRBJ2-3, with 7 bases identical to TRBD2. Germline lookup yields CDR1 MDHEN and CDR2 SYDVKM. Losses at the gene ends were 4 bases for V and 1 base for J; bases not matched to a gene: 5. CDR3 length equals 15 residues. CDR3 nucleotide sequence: TGTGCCAGCAGTTCGACACGGGAGGGCACAGATACGCAGTATTTT. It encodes CASSSTREGTDTQYF.

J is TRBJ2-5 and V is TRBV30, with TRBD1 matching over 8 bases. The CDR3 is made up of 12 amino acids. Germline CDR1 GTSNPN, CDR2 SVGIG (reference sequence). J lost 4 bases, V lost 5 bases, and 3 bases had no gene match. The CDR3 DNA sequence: TGTGCCTGGGGCAGGGGGCGAGAGACCCAGTACTTC. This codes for CAWGRGRETQYF.